Following are 24 T cell receptor beta chains from one sample sequenced in a study of cytomegalovirus exposure and HLA in healthy donors. Both 60 Vbeta primers and 13 Jbeta primers went into the PCR. Using immunoSEQ multiplex PCR, the repertoire was profiled, and TCRdb retains in-frame clones only, with some absent. Here the sample spans under 150,000 clones, 80% to 90% being singletons. The sample comprised PBMCs. These receptors all stem from a boy younger than 10 in good health and CMV-seronegative.

V usage is TRBV5-5 and J usage is TRBJ1-2; D is undetermined. The CDR3 covers 11 residues. The V and J ends lost 0 bases and 8 bases respectively, with 5 bases between them. Germline loops: CDR1 SGHKS, CDR2 YYEKEE (reference sequence). The CDR3 DNA sequence: TGTGCCAGCAGCTTGGGGGCGGGCTACACCTTC. Translation gives CASSLGAGYTF.

The rearrangement uses TRBV9 and TRBJ1-1; unclear D gene. The CDR3 is made up of 15 amino acids. Per the germline V gene, CDR1 is SGDLS and CDR2 is YYNGEE. V lost 1 base, J lost 0 bases, and 10 bases lay in between. DNA of the CDR3: TGTGCCAGCAGCGTAAGTCCAGAAATGAACACTGAAGCTTTCTTT. Its protein product is CASSVSPEMNTEAFF.

The chain joins TRBV4-3 to TRBJ2-7; D perhaps matches TRBD1 (6 bases). CDR1 and CDR2 from the germline V gene are LGHNA and YSLEER. The CDR3 is 15 amino acids. Trimming took 0 bases from V and 2 from J, leaving 11 bases between them. DNA for the CDR3: TGCGCCAGCAGCCAAGAGCCGAAGGGGGCCTACGAGCAGTACTTC. Translation: CASSQEPKGAYEQYF.

Written as DNA, the CDR3 is TGTGCCAGCATAAAAACTAGCGGGGGGGCCCCCACAGATACGCAGTATTTT. Its protein product is CASIKTSGGAPTDTQYF. The chain joins TRBV2 to TRBJ2-3; 13 nucleotides agree with TRBD2. The CDR3 is 17 residues long. Germline-derived CDR1 and CDR2 are SNHLY and FYNNEI. V dropped 7 bases and J dropped 2; count of bases not matched to a gene: 9.

The chain is built from TRBV6-1 and TRBJ1-5; the match to TRBD1 covers 7 bases. The CDR3 contains 14 residues. V lost 10 bases, J lost 11 bases, and 17 bases stayed unmatched. Per germline, CDR1 MNHNS and CDR2 SASEGT. The DNA of the CDR3 is TGTGCCAATCTACCGGGACAGCCGCATAGGGCCCAGCATTTT. It is translated as CANLPGQPHRAQHF.

This sequence joins TRBV10-3 and TRBJ1-1; 7 nucleotides match TRBD1. Unmatched junction bases numbered 6, after V lost 6 bases and J lost 5 bases. The CDR3 is 13 residues long. Germline assignment: CDR1 ENHRY and CDR2 SYGVKD. Here the CDR3 reads CAISRAGGTEAFF. In nucleotides, the CDR3 is TGTGCCATCAGCCGGGCAGGGGGGACTGAAGCTTTCTTT.

This sequence joins TRBV12-5 and TRBJ2-3; 13 bases line up with TRBD2. CDR3 length equals 17 residues. The V segment lost 3 bases and the J segment 4 bases; nucleotides outside the gene matches: 7. Per germline, CDR1 LGHNT and CDR2 FRNRAP. CDR3 DNA: TGTGCTAGTGGTTTCGACACTAGCGGGGGGGCCGCAGATACGCAGTATTTT. Its protein product is CASGFDTSGGAADTQYF.

The DNA of the CDR3 is TGTGCCAGCAGTGCTCTTTCGGGAGGGATTGACAATGAGCAGTTCTTC. Translation gives CASSALSGGIDNEQFF. The chain uses TRBV6-1 and TRBJ2-1, with 8 bases identical to TRBD2. The V gene end was trimmed by 4 bases and the J gene end by 5 bases; junction bases not matched to a gene: 10. The CDR3 is 16 amino acids. Germline V lookup: CDR1 MNHNS, CDR2 SASEGT.

The genes are TRBV2 and TRBJ1-6, with 10 bases lining up with TRBD1. Germline assignment: CDR1 SNHLY and CDR2 FYNNEI. The CDR3 totals 17 residues. V dropped 3 bases and J dropped 7; count of bases not matched to a gene: 9. CDR3 sequence (DNA): TGTGCCAGCAGTGAGATTCGACGACAGGGGGCGAATTCACCCCTCCACTTT. Translated, it gives CASSEIRRQGANSPLHF.

The chain is built from TRBV7-2 and TRBJ2-7; possible D gene TRBD1, 6 bases. Trimming removed 3 bases at V and 0 bases at J, with 15 bases between. The CDR3 runs 16 residues. CDR1 and CDR2 from the germline V gene are SGHTA and FQGNSA. This CDR3 is CASSFSPGQNSYEQYF. The CDR3 region has the DNA TGTGCCAGCAGCTTCTCACCGGGACAAAACTCCTACGAGCAGTACTTC.

This clone was detected only a few times. The gene calls are TRBV10-3 and TRBJ2-7, with 7 nucleotides matching TRBD1. The germline V gene encodes CDR1 ENHRY and CDR2 SYGVKD. The J segment lost 2 bases and the V segment lost 6 bases, leaving 10 bases of the junction unmatched. The CDR3 extends over 15 amino acids. In DNA, the CDR3 is TGTGCCATCAGATCAAAGGGGGCGGCTACCTACGAGCAGTACTTC. This sequence encodes CAIRSKGAATYEQYF.

The chain links TRBV7-9 to TRBJ2-1; D perhaps matches TRBD1 (6 bases). Germline V CDR1 and CDR2: SEHNR, FQNEAQ (reference sequence). V was clipped by 3 bases and J by 0 bases, with 9 bases between them. The CDR3 spans 15 residues. The chain's CDR3 is CASSFGTPSYNEQFF. Written as DNA, the CDR3 is TGTGCCAGCAGCTTTGGGACACCCTCCTACAATGAGCAGTTCTTC.

The gene calls are TRBV11-2 and TRBJ1-4, with a tentative D call TRBD1 (5 bases). This CDR3 comprises 14 residues. Germline CDR1 and CDR2: SGHAT and FQNNGV. The V end was cut by 5 bases, the J end by 6 bases, with 13 bases between. The CDR3 DNA sequence: TGTGCCAGCAGCGGGGACTTGCCGTATGAAAAACTGTTTTTT. Amino acids: CASSGDLPYEKLFF. The variable domain in full, completed from reference TRBV11-2 and TRBJ1-4, reads EAGVAQSPRYKIIEKRQSVAFWCNPISGHATLYWYQQILGQGPKLLIQFQNNGVVDDSQLPKDRFSAERLKGVDSTLKIQPAKLEDSAVYLCASSGDLPYEKLFFGSGTQLSVL.

The chain links TRBV10-3 to TRBJ2-3; TRBD2 aligns across 7 bases. The V gene's germline CDR1 is ENHRY and CDR2 SYGVKD. This CDR3 region has 12 residues. V lost 8 bases and J lost 4; bases outside the gene matches: 3. This chain's CDR3 is CAIAGVSDTQYF. DNA for the CDR3: TGTGCCATCGCGGGAGTCTCAGATACGCAGTATTTT.

The V gene is TRBV5-4, the J gene TRBJ2-2, with D maybe TRBD1 (6 bases). V lost 2 bases, J lost 4 bases, and 12 bases lay in between. Per germline, CDR1 SGHNT and CDR2 YYREEE (reference sequence). This CDR3 has 15 residues. The CDR3 loop is CASSLLGQTTGELFF. The CDR3 DNA reads as TGTGCCAGCAGCTTACTTGGACAGACCACCGGGGAGCTGTTTTTT.

This clone is a singleton in its sample. One end of the junction does not line up with germline, which may come from a read error. J is TRBJ1-1 and V is TRBV30; D gene unclear. The CDR3 runs to 17 residues. Germline V CDR1 and CDR2: GTSNPN, SVGIG (reference sequence). CDR3 sequence: CAWSVKFRSRRETEASF. CDR3 nucleotides: TGTGCCTGGAGTGTAAAGTTTAGGTCAAGGAGGGAAACTGAAGCTTCCTTT.

The chain is built from TRBV30 and TRBJ1-1; maybe TRBD1 (5 bases). The CDR3 totals 13 residues. Germline CDR1 and CDR2: GTSNPN and SVGIG (reference sequence). V lost 3 bases, J lost 7 bases, and 15 bases lay in between. The CDR3 DNA reads TGTGCCTGGAGAAACACCGGGGGGTATGAAGCTTTCTTT. This sequence encodes CAWRNTGGYEAFF.

This clone has just one count. This chain joins TRBV5-1 and TRBJ2-7; D possibly corresponds to TRBD2 (6 bases). V was shortened by 7 bases and J by 3 bases, with 8 bases between the two germline ends. CDR1 is SGHRS and CDR2 is YFSETQ in the germline V gene. The CDR3 covers 11 residues. In nucleotides, the CDR3 is TGCGCCAGCGCGGACTACTACGAGCAGTACTTC. Its translation is CASADYYEQYF. Drawing the rest from reference TRBV5-1 and TRBJ2-7, the complete variable domain is KAGVTQTPRYLIKTRGQQVTLSCSPISGHRSVSWYQQTPGQGLQFLFEYFSETQRNKGNFPGRFSGRQFSNSRSEMNVSTLELGDSALYLCASADYYEQYFGPGTRLTVT.

This clone was observed a handful of times. This rearrangement joins TRBV7-9 to TRBJ2-2; TRBD2 aligns across 8 bases. CDR3 length: 17 amino acids. Germline V lookup: CDR1 SEHNR, CDR2 FQNEAQ (reference sequence). The junction had 8 bases not matched to a gene; V was cut back by 1 base and J by 4 bases. The DNA for the CDR3 is TGTGCCAGCAGCTTAGTTAGGCTAGCGGGTGCCACCGGGGAGCTGTTTTTT. Protein: CASSLVRLAGATGELFF.

The chain employs TRBV15 and TRBJ2-3, with 12 bases lining up with TRBD2. V shed 2 bases and J 0 bases; nucleotides not matched to a gene: 12. Germline-derived CDR1 and CDR2 are LNHNV and YYDKDF (reference sequence). The CDR3 spans 20 residues. DNA for the CDR3: TGTGCCACCAGCAGACCTCGTGGGCTAGCGGGGGGGAGGAGCACAGATACGCAGTATTTT. It codes for CATSRPRGLAGGRSTDTQYF.

The chain carries TRBV4-1 and TRBJ1-5, with a tentative D call TRBD1 (6 bases). The CDR3 contains 16 residues. Trimming left V 0 bases short and J 6 bases short, with 15 bases between. Per germline, CDR1 MGHRA and CDR2 YSYEKL. The CDR3 here is CASSQEGQGLFQPQHF. In nucleotides, the CDR3 is TGCGCCAGCAGCCAAGAGGGGCAGGGGCTCTTTCAGCCCCAGCATTTT.

The V call is TRBV27, the J call TRBJ1-2; a weak D match, TRBD1 (6 bases). V was clipped by 2 bases and J by 4 bases, with 11 bases between them. The CDR3 spans 14 residues. Germline CDR1 is MNHEY and CDR2 is SMNVEV (reference sequence). DNA for the CDR3: TGTGCCAGCAGTTTACGGCAGGGGTCCTATGGCTACACCTTC. It translates to CASSLRQGSYGYTF.

The chain couples TRBV30 to TRBJ1-1; 7 nucleotides align to TRBD1. The CDR3 is 15 amino acids. V dropped 5 bases and J dropped 0; count of bases not matched to a gene: 9. Germline loops: CDR1 GTSNPN, CDR2 SVGIG (reference sequence). The CDR3 reads CAWQTGVRMNTEAFF. The CDR3 DNA sequence: TGTGCCTGGCAAACAGGGGTACGCATGAACACTGAAGCTTTCTTT.

This rearrangement joins TRBV5-5 to TRBJ2-5; D may be TRBD2 (6 bases). Trimming shortened V by 0 bases and J by 5 bases, and 11 bases separated the two germline ends. Germline values: CDR1 SGHKS, CDR2 YYEKEE (reference sequence). The length of the CDR3 is 14 residues. The CDR3 coding sequence is TGTGCCAGCAGCTTGGGGGGGGTTAGGGAGACCCAGTACTTC. This gives the protein CASSLGGVRETQYF.